Listed below are T cell receptor beta chains from one sample, sequenced in a study of T-cell reconstitution after alpha-beta-depleted transplantation in children. TCRdb re-derived calls from the PCR reads in MiXCR, one entry per CDR3 protein. The sample includes 640,000 or so distinct CDR3 sequences, 15% to 20% of them seen just once. The sequences come from PBMCs from the stem cell graft donor, collected from the stem cell graft. The receptors were sampled from a human donor who donated a stem cell graft to a child with acute myeloid leukemia. Each CDR3 is given with its conserved first and last residue. The D gene is left open where the match is weak. The listing skips clone size in some rows; elsewhere it reads once, few, many or a size class.

TRBV20-1	-	TRBD1	TRBJ1-2	TGCAGTCCCTCTTTGACAGGGGCCTATGGCTACACCTTC	CSPSLTGAYGYTF
TRBV12-3/TRBV12-4	-	-	TRBJ1-5	TGTGCCAGCAGTTTAACTTTAGGCAATCAGCCCCAGCATTTT	CASSLTLGNQPQHF
TRBV12-3/TRBV12-4	many	-	TRBJ1-1	TGTGCCAGCAGTTTAGGAGGGAACGTACGGAACACTGAAGCTTTCTTT	CASSLGGNVRNTEAFF
TRBV6-5	many	-	TRBJ1-2	TGTGCCAGCAGTTACTACGGGAGCTACACCTTC	CASSYYGSYTF
TRBV24-1	few	TRBD2	TRBJ2-1	TGTGCCACCAGTGGGGGGGACTACATATACAATGAGCAGTTCTTC	CATSGGDYIYNEQFF
TRBV10-1	few	-	TRBJ2-2	TGCGCCAGCAGTGGGGTCCAGGGGCGCTCCACCGGGGAGCTGTTTTTT	CASSGVQGRSTGELFF
TRBV29-1	many	TRBD1	TRBJ2-1	TGCAGCGTCGCCGGGACAGATTACAATGAGCAGTTCTTC	CSVAGTDYNEQFF
TRBV7-9	-	-	TRBJ2-6	TGTGCCAGCAGCCCTCCAGGGGCCGGGGCCAACGTCCTGACTTTC	CASSPPGAGANVLTF
TRBV20-1	-	-	TRBJ2-3	TGCAGTGCTCCGGCACGTACTAGCACAGATACGCAGTATTTT	CSAPARTSTDTQYF
TRBV20-1	many	TRBD1	TRBJ2-1	TGCAGTGCTACCGCCGGGACAGGGGCCTACAATGAGCAGTTCTTC	CSATAGTGAYNEQFF
TRBV11-2	-	-	TRBJ2-1	TGTGCCAGCACCGTTGGATCCTACAATGAGCAGTTCTTC	CASTVGSYNEQFF
TRBV5-6	-	TRBD2	TRBJ2-2	TGTGCCAGCAGCTCTAGCGGGGCGAACACCGGGGAGCTGTTTTTT	CASSSSGANTGELFF
TRBV12-3/TRBV12-4	many	TRBD1	TRBJ2-1	TGTGCCAGCAGCCGGACAGGGGGGAGGTACAATGAGCAGTTCTTC	CASSRTGGRYNEQFF
TRBV6-5	many	-	TRBJ2-1	TGTGCCAGCAGTTACCTTGGAGGGACAGCCTTTAATGAGCAGTTCTTC	CASSYLGGTAFNEQFF
TRBV20-1	-	-	TRBJ2-1	TGCAGTGCTAGAGAGACAGCTTTTGCCTACAATGAGCAGTTCTTC	CSARETAFAYNEQFF
TRBV7-2	-	-	TRBJ2-5	TGTGCCAGCAGCTTAGGCAGGGTATGGGAGACCCAGTACTTC	CASSLGRVWETQYF
TRBV20-1	few	TRBD1	TRBJ2-2	TGCAGTGCTAGGGTCTTCGGGACAGGGGGCACCGGGGAGCTGTTTTTT	CSARVFGTGGTGELFF
TRBV18	few	-	TRBJ1-5	TGTGCCAGCTCACCCGACAACAATCAGCCCCAGCATTTT	CASSPDNNQPQHF
TRBV24-1	many	-	TRBJ2-1	TGTGCCACCAGTGAAGGACTGTATCGGAATGAGCAGTTCTTC	CATSEGLYRNEQFF
TRBV6-5	-	-	TRBJ1-6	TGTGCCAGCAGATATATTAGCTCCTATAATTCACCCCTCCACTTT	CASRYISSYNSPLHF
TRBV7-9	-	TRBD1	TRBJ2-3	TGTGCCAGCAGCTCGCGGGTCGGACAGGGGATGACAGATACGCAGTATTTT	CASSSRVGQGMTDTQYF
TRBV12-3/TRBV12-4	-	-	TRBJ2-7	TGTGCCAGCAGTGAGGGGAACCCCTACGAGCAGTACTTC	CASSEGNPYEQYF
TRBV7-6	-	TRBD1	TRBJ1-3	TGTGCCAGCAGCCCAACAGGGGGTTCCGGAAACACCATATATTTT	CASSPTGGSGNTIYF
TRBV11-2	many	-	TRBJ1-1	TGTGCCAGCAGCTTAGAGACGCGGAACACTGAAGCTTTCTTT	CASSLETRNTEAFF